This passage covers 17 T cell receptor beta chains from one sample sequenced in a study of shared clonotypes between healthy human individuals. Only in-frame clones appear in the TCRdb table, and some are missing; sequencing was by immunoSEQ multiplex PCR. The table lists about 700,000 clones, around 92% of them singletons. It was CD45RO-negative cells, positively selected for CCR7, that made up naive CD8 cells, with terminally differentiated effector memory CD45RA+ cells excluded. The specimen was naive CD8+ T cells sorted from blood. All receptors come from a man in his thirties or forties in good health.

The chain has TRBV11-2 and TRBJ1-3; D not certain. Germline CDR1 SGHAT, CDR2 FQNNGV. V gave up 5 bases and J gave up 1 base, with 9 bases separating them. The CDR3 covers 14 residues. The CDR3 nucleotides are TGTGCCAGCAGCCCCTTGACGTCTGGAAACACCATATATTTT. Translated: CASSPLTSGNTIYF.

The chain carries TRBV29-1 and TRBJ1-1; TRBD1 aligns across 9 bases. V shed 6 bases and J 6 bases; nucleotides not matched to a gene: 5. The germline CDR1 and CDR2 sequences are SQVTM and ANQGSEA. The CDR3 has 12 residues. DNA for the CDR3: TGCAGCGTAAGGACAGGGGACGCTGAAGCTTTCTTT. Protein: CSVRTGDAEAFF.

This chain connects TRBV5-1 to TRBJ2-7; D is uncertain. The CDR3 sequence is 13 residues long. The V end lost 4 bases, the J end lost 0 bases, and 8 bases lay between the germline ends. CDR1 and CDR2 from the germline V gene are SGHRS and YFSETQ. The CDR3 spells CASSDNLSYEQYF. As DNA, the CDR3 is TGCGCCAGCAGCGACAACCTCTCCTACGAGCAGTACTTC.

The chain has TRBV6-6 and TRBJ2-2; D is ambiguous. Trimming left V 6 bases short and J 3 bases short, with 8 bases between. The CDR3 has 13 amino acids. The V gene's germline CDR1 is MNHNY and CDR2 SVGAGI (reference sequence). The CDR3, as DNA: TGTGCCAGCAGCCATAGTTACACCGGGGAGCTGTTTTTT. Protein sequence: CASSHSYTGELFF.

DNA of the CDR3: TGTGCCTGGACCGGCATCTCTGGAAACACCATATATTTT. Its translation: CAWTGISGNTIYF. The V gene is TRBV30, the J gene TRBJ1-3; the D is unclear. This CDR3 contains 13 residues. The V end lost 4 bases, the J end lost 0 bases, and 7 bases lay between the germline ends. CDR1 and CDR2 from the germline V gene are GTSNPN and SVGIG (reference sequence).

The chain uses TRBV19 and TRBJ2-1, with TRBD2 identical over 7 bases. Germline values: CDR1 LNHDA, CDR2 SQIVND (reference sequence). CDR3 length equals 14 residues. Trimming cost V 5 bases and J 6 bases; bases outside gene matches: 7. The CDR3 region has the DNA TGTGCCAGTAGTTTGTCCGGGACTATCAATGAGCAGTTCTTC. It translates to CASSLSGTINEQFF. The entire variable domain, with the rest obtained from reference TRBV19 and TRBJ2-1, is as follows: DGGITQSPKYLFRKEGQNVTLSCEQNLNHDAMYWYRQDPGQGLRLIYYSQIVNDFQKGDIAEGYSVSREKKESFPLTVTSAQKNPTAFYLCASSLSGTINEQFFGPGTRLTVL.

The chain couples TRBV29-1 to TRBJ2-1; D possibly corresponds to TRBD1 (5 bases). CDR3 length equals 11 residues. Germline assignment: CDR1 SQVTM and CDR2 ANQGSEA. Trimming took off 4 bases at V and 5 bases at J, with 6 bases between the two ends. CDR3 sequence: CSVGTNNEQFF. The CDR3 DNA sequence: TGCAGCGTTGGGACAAACAATGAGCAGTTCTTC.

As DNA, the CDR3 is TGTGCCAGCAGCCAGGTAATGAGGCCCGACAATGAGCAGTTCTTC. This sequence encodes CASSQVMRPDNEQFF. V gene TRBV11-2 combines with J gene TRBJ2-1; D unclear. The germline V and J ends were trimmed by 5 bases and 5 bases, with 16 bases remaining between them. This CDR3 contains 15 residues. Germline V gene sequence: CDR1 SGHAT, CDR2 FQNNGV.

This chain joins TRBV7-9 and TRBJ2-4; the D gene could be TRBD1 or TRBD2 (5 bases each). The germline V gene encodes CDR1 SEHNR and CDR2 FQNEAQ (reference sequence). The length of the CDR3 is 17 residues. Between the trimmed V and J ends, which lost 0 bases and 7 bases, there was a span of 19 bases. The CDR3 DNA sequence: TGTGCCAGCAGCTTAGCGGACCGGGACCCCAGGGATAACATTCAGTACTTC. Translating it yields CASSLADRDPRDNIQYF.

The chain couples TRBV7-9 to TRBJ2-3; 8 bases map to TRBD1. V gave up 5 bases and J gave up 15 bases; unmatched junction bases: 10. The CDR3 is 12 residues long. Germline V gene sequence: CDR1 SEHNR, CDR2 FQNEAQ (reference sequence). CDR3 DNA: TGTGCCAGCAGCGCCAGACAGGGGCTCGGCTATTTT. Translating gives CASSARQGLGYF.

In this sample, this clone turned up once. The chain employs TRBV19 and TRBJ1-5, with D perhaps TRBD1 (6 bases). Trimming took off 3 bases at V and 0 bases at J, with 9 bases between the two ends. The CDR3 totals 15 residues. CDR1 and CDR2 (germline): LNHDA, SQIVND (reference sequence). CDR3 in DNA: TGTGCCAGTAGTATCACAGGGCATAGCAATCAGCCCCAGCATTTT. It specifies CASSITGHSNQPQHF.

The chain joins TRBV27 to TRBJ2-1; 8 bases map to TRBD2. Trimming cost V 2 bases and J 8 bases; bases outside gene matches: 11. Germline CDR1 reads MNHEY; CDR2 reads SMNVEV (reference sequence). This CDR3 is 16 amino acids long. CDR3 sequence: CASSLDASGYNDEQFF. CDR3 sequence (DNA): TGTGCCAGCAGTTTAGACGCTAGCGGGTATAACGATGAGCAGTTCTTC.

This clone occurred a few times. The chain combines TRBV27 with TRBJ1-1; D gene ambiguous. Trimming removed 5 bases from V and 0 bases from J, with 13 bases in between. The CDR3 is 15 amino acids. From germline, CDR1 is MNHEY and CDR2 SMNVEV (reference sequence). CDR3 coding DNA: TGTGCCAGCAGTACAGAACAGAGCATGAACACTGAAGCTTTCTTT. Its protein is CASSTEQSMNTEAFF.

Concerning this clone itself: The identical CDR3 is also encoded by other nucleotide sequences in the sample. The V call is TRBV5-1, the J call TRBJ2-7, with D unresolved. Per germline, CDR1 SGHRS and CDR2 YFSETQ. The V end was cut by 0 bases, the J end by 1 base, with 5 bases between. This CDR3 is 13 amino acids long. The CDR3 bases are TGCGCCAGCAGCTTGGGTAGTTCCTACGAGCAGTACTTC. Encoded protein: CASSLGSSYEQYF.

In regard to this clone: This may arise from a read error, as a much more abundant clone is one base away. The CDR3 DNA follows: TGTGCCAGCAGCCGGACTAGCGGCTACGAGCAGTACTTC. Translating gives CASSRTSGYEQYF. This chain joins TRBV6-1 and TRBJ2-7; the match to TRBD2 covers 10 bases. The CDR3 spans 13 residues. V dropped 6 bases and J dropped 3; count of bases not matched to a gene: 2. CDR1 and CDR2 (germline): MNHNS, SASEGT.

The CDR3 region has the DNA TGTGCCAGCAGTTTAGGTCCCCAGGGACAGGGGTTTCACGAGCAGTACTTC. This codes for CASSLGPQGQGFHEQYF. The rearrangement links TRBV28 to TRBJ2-7, with 10 bases fitting TRBD1. The CDR3 has 17 amino acids. Looked up from germline, CDR1 is MDHEN and CDR2 is SYDVKM. V gave up 2 bases and J gave up 5 bases; unmatched junction bases: 12.

The chain is built from TRBV27 and TRBJ1-4; 11 positions agree with TRBD1. Germline-derived CDR1 and CDR2 are MNHEY and SMNVEV (reference sequence). The CDR3 covers 13 residues. The junction had 4 bases not matched to a gene; V was cut back by 6 bases and J by 10 bases. CDR3 coding DNA: TGTGCCAGCAGGGGGACAGGGGGGGGAAAACTGTTTTTT. Its protein product is CASRGTGGGKLFF.